This TCR beta chain comes out of a study of T cells in localized non-small cell lung cancer. Overall study results and limits: Elevated circulating T cell density in blood was associated with longer overall survival. Heterogeneity remains possible, as sequencing covered one tumor region only.

Measured with immunoSEQ multiplex PCR; TCRdb has only the in-frame clones, and not every one. The repertoire holds about 1,200 clones, with 27% as singletons. In regard to this clone: Its antigen remains unknown.

The germline CDR1 and CDR2 sequences are SGHNT and YENEEA. This CDR3 is built from 15 residues. V dropped 5 bases and J dropped 6; count of bases not matched to a gene: 8. Material: normal lung tissue next to the tumor, obtained before any cancer treatment. The clonotype comes from a male donor at least 60 years old with stage II squamous cell lung carcinoma. The chain employs TRBV11-3 and TRBJ2-7, with 12 bases identical to TRBD1. CDR3 region: CASSQQGQGAVEQYF. The CDR3 DNA is TGTGCCAGCAGCCAACAGGGACAGGGGGCGGTCGAGCAGTACTTC.